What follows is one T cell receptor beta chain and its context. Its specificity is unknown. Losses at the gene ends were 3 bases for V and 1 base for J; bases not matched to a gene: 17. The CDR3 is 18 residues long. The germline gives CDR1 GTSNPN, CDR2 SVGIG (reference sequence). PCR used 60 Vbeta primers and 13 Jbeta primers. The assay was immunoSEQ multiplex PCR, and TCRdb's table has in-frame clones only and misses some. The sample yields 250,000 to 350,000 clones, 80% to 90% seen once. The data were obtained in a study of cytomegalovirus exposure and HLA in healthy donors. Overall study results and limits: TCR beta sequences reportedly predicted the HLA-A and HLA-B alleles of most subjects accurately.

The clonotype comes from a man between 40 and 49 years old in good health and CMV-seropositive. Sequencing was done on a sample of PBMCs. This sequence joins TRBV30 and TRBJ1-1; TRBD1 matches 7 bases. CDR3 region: CAWRSGATGKIRNTEAFF. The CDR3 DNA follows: TGTGCCTGGAGGAGTGGGGCGACAGGGAAGATAAGGAACACTGAAGCTTTCTTT.